This entry describes one T cell receptor (beta chain). The antigen is not known. The CDR3 covers 15 residues. CDR1 LNHDA and CDR2 SQIVND come from the germline V gene (reference sequence). V was pared by 7 bases and J by 0 bases, with 13 bases between. This sample stems from a study of T cell responses to AZD1222 COVID-19 vaccine. General study results and limits: With dominance at 160-218 and 743-854, vaccine-associated CD4 TCRs spanned spike. Nearly half of unique spike-specific TCRs reportedly avoided B.1.351 and B.1.1.7 mutated regions. Recipients of AZD1222 seropositive at baseline numbered only 6 or 7.

Using immunoSEQ multiplex PCR, the repertoire was profiled, and TCRdb retains in-frame clones only, with some absent. The profile shows around 85,000 clones, 80% to 90% of them singletons. The clonotype comes from an adult in good health. This sequence joins TRBV19 and TRBJ1-5; maybe TRBD1 (6 bases). The sample was peripheral blood, taken on day 0 of AZD1222 vaccination. For the CDR3, the DNA is TGTGCCAGTAACACCGGGACAAATAGCAATCAGCCCCAGCATTTT. Amino acids: CASNTGTNSNQPQHF.